The 18 T cell receptor beta chains listed next were all sequenced from one sample in a study of T cell responses to AZD1222 COVID-19 vaccine. Produced via immunoSEQ multiplex PCR; TCRdb's table is partial and in-frame only. The table lists under 150,000 clones, under 95% of them singletons. The sample in question was peripheral blood, obtained on day 0 of AZD1222 vaccination. All receptors come from an adult in good health.

The rearrangement uses TRBV4-3 and TRBJ1-5; D not certain. The CDR3 length is 17 residues. Germline loops: CDR1 LGHNA, CDR2 YSLEER. Trimming pared 0 bases from V and 2 bases from J, leaving 14 bases between. CDR3 in amino acids: CASSQDVGDGGNQPQHF. Written as DNA, the CDR3 is TGCGCCAGCAGCCAAGATGTCGGGGATGGGGGCAATCAGCCCCAGCATTTT.

This clone was detected once. The V call is TRBV11-2, the J call TRBJ1-1, with D unclear. Trimming left V 5 bases short and J 1 base short, with 11 bases between. CDR3 length: 14 residues. In germline, CDR1 is SGHAT, CDR2 FQNNGV. CDR3 sequence (DNA): TGTGCCAGCAGCCCGTCGCGGGGGAACACTGAAGCTTTCTTT. It specifies CASSPSRGNTEAFF.

V gene TRBV6-6 combines with J gene TRBJ1-2; D remains ambiguous. V was trimmed by 6 bases and J by 8 bases, leaving 13 bases between them. CDR1 is MNHNY and CDR2 is SVGAGI in the germline V gene (reference sequence). The CDR3 has 12 amino acids. The CDR3 region has the DNA TGTGCCAGCAGAAACCTTCTCGGGGGCTACACCTTC. This translates into CASRNLLGGYTF.

The chain joins TRBV15 to TRBJ2-2, with D perhaps TRBD1 (6 bases). The CDR3 length is 18 residues. Trimming left V 4 bases short and J 1 base short, with 19 bases between. The germline CDR1 and CDR2 sequences are LNHNV and YYDKDF (reference sequence). The CDR3 protein is CATSTTRFQGRNTGELFF. CDR3 nucleotide sequence: TGTGCCACCAGCACCACCCGCTTCCAGGGGCGGAACACCGGGGAGCTGTTTTTT. Complete variable domain (other parts from reference TRBV15 and TRBJ2-2): DAMVIQNPRYQVTQFGKPVTLSCSQTLNHNVMYWYQQKSSQAPKLLFHYYDKDFNNEADTPDNFQSRRPNTSFCFLDIRSPGLGDTAMYLCATSTTRFQGRNTGELFFGEGSRLTVL.

The V and J genes are TRBV20-1 and TRBJ2-7, with D perhaps matching TRBD1 or TRBD2 (5 bases each). The V gene's germline CDR1 is DFQATT and CDR2 SNEGSKA (reference sequence). Trimming left V 3 bases short and J 7 bases short, with 13 bases between. This CDR3 has 12 amino acids. The CDR3 loop is CSASDGTGEQYF. As DNA, the CDR3 is TGCAGTGCTAGTGACGGGACGGGGGAGCAGTACTTC.

This clone was counted only a few times. The chain carries TRBV11-2 and TRBJ1-4, with 8 positions matching TRBD1. J was trimmed by 8 bases and V by 3 bases; bases with no gene match: 5. Germline loops: CDR1 SGHAT, CDR2 FQNNGV. The CDR3 extends over 14 amino acids. CDR3 sequence: CASSFGQGAEKLFF. The CDR3 DNA follows: TGTGCCAGCAGCTTTGGACAGGGTGCAGAAAAACTGTTTTTT.

The rearrangement links TRBV19 to TRBJ2-3, with D hard to call. Germline V CDR1 and CDR2: LNHDA, SQIVND (reference sequence). V lost 9 bases, J lost 4 bases, and 20 bases lay in between. The CDR3 is 15 residues long. The DNA for the CDR3 is TGTGCCAGCAAACCGGGCCTTCCGTCCGCAGATACGCAGTATTTT. Translation: CASKPGLPSADTQYF. The whole variable domain, remainder taken from reference TRBV19 and TRBJ2-3, is DGGITQSPKYLFRKEGQNVTLSCEQNLNHDAMYWYRQDPGQGLRLIYYSQIVNDFQKGDIAEGYSVSREKKESFPLTVTSAQKNPTAFYLCASKPGLPSADTQYFGPGTRLTVL.

This clone occurred a few times. V is TRBV18 and J is TRBJ2-3; TRBD2 might be the D (6 bases). Between the trimmed V and J ends, which lost 1 base and 5 bases, there was a span of 10 bases. The CDR3 consists of 14 residues. Germline CDR1 KGHSH, CDR2 LQKENI. The CDR3 sequence: CASSPQWGGDTQYF. CDR3 sequence (DNA): TGTGCCAGCTCACCACAGTGGGGAGGAGATACGCAGTATTTT.

The chain recombines TRBV3-1 (or the pseudogene TRBV3-2) with TRBJ2-7, with D tentatively TRBD1 (6 bases). V was clipped by 5 bases and J by 3 bases, with 11 bases between them. Germline V gene sequence: CDR1 LGHDT, CDR2 YNNKEL (reference sequence). The CDR3 is made up of 13 amino acids. CDR3 DNA sequence: TGTGCCAGCAGCTTACGACAGGTCTACGAGCAGTACTTC. It translates to CASSLRQVYEQYF.

The chain links TRBV5-1 to TRBJ2-5; TRBD1 matches 7 bases. Germline V gene sequence: CDR1 SGHRS, CDR2 YFSETQ. This CDR3 has 17 amino acids. V lost 0 bases and J lost 5; bases outside the gene matches: 13. CDR3: CASSLGLKDRIGETQYF. For the CDR3, the DNA is TGCGCCAGCAGCTTGGGCCTGAAGGACAGGATTGGCGAGACCCAGTACTTC. Looking up the rest from reference TRBV5-1 and TRBJ2-5 gives the full variable domain: KAGVTQTPRYLIKTRGQQVTLSCSPISGHRSVSWYQQTPGQGLQFLFEYFSETQRNKGNFPGRFSGRQFSNSRSEMNVSTLELGDSALYLCASSLGLKDRIGETQYFGPGTRLLVL.

CDR3: CASSVVHSGGGPTDTQYF. The CDR3 DNA is TGTGCCAGCAGCGTAGTCCATTCTGGCGGGGGGCCTACAGATACGCAGTATTTT. The chain links TRBV9 to TRBJ2-3; 8 nucleotides match TRBD2. Germline V gene lookup returns CDR1 SGDLS and CDR2 YYNGEE. V lost 0 bases to trimming and J lost 3 bases; unmatched junction nucleotides: 12. CDR3 length: 18 residues.

The chain uses TRBV29-1 and TRBJ2-3, with D possibly being TRBD1 (5 bases). The CDR3 runs to 12 residues. The V and J ends lost 4 bases and 3 bases respectively, with 8 bases between them. Germline values: CDR1 SQVTM, CDR2 ANQGSEA. In nucleotides, the CDR3 is TGCAGCGTTGGACAGACTACAGATACGCAGTATTTT. The encoded protein is CSVGQTTDTQYF.

This chain links TRBV5-6 with TRBJ2-4, with D perhaps TRBD1 (6 bases). The CDR3 contains 16 residues. The germline V gene encodes CDR1 SGHDT and CDR2 YYEEEE. V lost 0 bases, J lost 0 bases, and 10 bases lay in between. The CDR3 sequence is CASSLELTGAKNIQYF. As DNA, the CDR3 is TGTGCCAGCAGCTTGGAACTGACAGGAGCCAAAAACATTCAGTACTTC.

Concerning this clone itself: The junction and the germline gene differ at one end; a read error may be behind it. V usage is TRBV10-1 and J usage is TRBJ2-1; TRBD2 aligns across 12 bases. Looked up from germline, CDR1 is WNHNN and CDR2 is SYGVQD (reference sequence). The CDR3 totals 16 residues. CDR3 protein: CATPTSGSVSYNGQFF. CDR3 in DNA: TGCGCCACCCCGACTAGCGGGAGTGTCTCCTACAATGGGCAGTTCTTC.

This chain uses TRBV19 with TRBJ1-2; maybe TRBD1 (6 bases). Per the germline V gene, CDR1 is LNHDA and CDR2 is SQIVND (reference sequence). V lost 6 bases and J lost 4, with 12 bases in between. The CDR3 extends over 13 amino acids. CDR3 residues: CASSRGSSYGYTF. In DNA, the CDR3 is TGTGCCAGTAGCAGGGGATCGAGCTATGGCTACACCTTC.

This clone has just a few counts. The genes are TRBV29-1 and TRBJ2-5; 7 bases map to TRBD1. The CDR3 has 14 residues. Germline V gene lookup returns CDR1 SQVTM and CDR2 ANQGSEA. V was pared by 4 bases and J by 5 bases, with 10 bases of the junction left unmatched. The CDR3 is CSVAERGGRETQYF. CDR3 coding DNA: TGCAGCGTTGCGGAAAGAGGGGGCCGGGAGACCCAGTACTTC.

This chain uses TRBV27 with TRBJ2-2; possibly TRBD1 or TRBD2 for D (5 bases each). CDR1 and CDR2 from the germline V gene are MNHEY and SMNVEV (reference sequence). V was trimmed by 1 base and J by 0 bases, leaving 12 bases between them. The CDR3 spans 17 residues. CDR3 residues: CASSLLGTVSNTGELFF. Written as DNA, the CDR3 is TGTGCCAGCAGTTTATTGGGGACGGTCTCGAACACCGGGGAGCTGTTTTTT.

The V call is TRBV24-1, the J call TRBJ2-1; the match to TRBD2 covers 7 bases. Germline loops: CDR1 KGHDR, CDR2 SFDVKD. V lost 9 bases, J lost 8 bases, and 15 bases stayed unmatched. The CDR3 is 15 residues long. The CDR3 DNA is TGTGCCACCTCGGCCCCCGTGGGGGGGGTGGATGAGCAGTTCTTC. Its protein is CATSAPVGGVDEQFF.